The rows below give T cell receptor beta chains drawn from one sample of a study of T cell changes during pregnancy in multiple sclerosis. Here immunoSEQ multiplex PCR was the method, and the copy in TCRdb shows in-frame clones only, minus some. This sample has about 75,000 clones, with approximately 95% found just once. Sample: CD4+ T cells from peripheral blood mononuclear cells, taken after pregnancy. These receptor sequences come from a female donor with multiple sclerosis, enrolled in a pregnancy study. Both conserved end residues are part of each CDR3. The order of the fields is clone size, D gene, V gene, J gene, CDR3 DNA, CDR3 protein. D genes are given only for firm matches. Some rows have no size entry. The others give once, few or many, or a class for an expanded clone.

>.|TRBD1|TRBV6-5|TRBJ1-5
TGTGCCAGCAGTTCCGCCGGGACAGGGGGCAATCAGCCCCAGCATTTT
CASSSAGTGGNQPQHF
>.|TRBD2|TRBV30|TRBJ2-7
TGTGCCTGGAGCCAACTAGCGGGAGCGGGCGAGCAGTACTTC
CAWSQLAGAGEQYF
>.|.|TRBV7-6|TRBJ2-7
TGTGCCAGCAGTCCCCTGGACAGCTTGTACGAGCAGTACTTC
CASSPLDSLYEQYF
>.|.|TRBV2|TRBJ2-7
TGTGCCAGCAGTTTTCGGGGTTCTTCCTACGAGCAGTACTTC
CASSFRGSSYEQYF
>.|.|TRBV9|TRBJ2-3
TGTGCCAGCAGCGCGCTTGGCGGTTCTAGCACAGATACGCAGTATTTT
CASSALGGSSTDTQYF
>.|TRBD1|TRBV30|TRBJ1-4
TGTGCCTGGAGGCCCGGGACAGGAAAACTGTTTTTT
CAWRPGTGKLFF
>.|TRBD2|TRBV5-1|TRBJ2-7
TGCGCCAGCAGCTCCGGGACTAGTTCCTACGAGCAGTACTTC
CASSSGTSSYEQYF
>.|.|TRBV27|TRBJ2-5
TGTGCCAGCAGAAGGACGAGGACAAAAGAGACCCAGTACTTC
CASRRTRTKETQYF
>.|.|TRBV5-4|TRBJ2-7
TGTGCCAGCAGCCGGGACACAAACTCCTACGAGCAGTACTTC
CASSRDTNSYEQYF
>.|.|TRBV6-6|TRBJ2-5
TGTGCCAGCAATTACCACAATCTAGTACCAGAGACCCAGTACTTC
CASNYHNLVPETQYF
>.|.|TRBV19|TRBJ2-2
TGTGCCAGTCGAGGAAAGGGGGCGAACACCGGGGAGCTGTTTTTT
CASRGKGANTGELFF
>once|TRBD1|TRBV7-2|TRBJ2-3
TGTGCCAGCAGCCGACAGGGTAGTCGATACAGCACAGATACGCAGTATTTT
CASSRQGSRYSTDTQYF
>.|TRBD2|TRBV18|TRBJ2-3
TGTGCCAGCTCACCGGGACTAGCGGGATCAGATACGCAGTATTTT
CASSPGLAGSDTQYF
>.|.|TRBV5-1|TRBJ2-7
TGCGCCAGCAGCTTGCAGGGCAGCTCCTACGAGCAGTACTTC
CASSLQGSSYEQYF
>.|.|TRBV11-2|TRBJ2-1
TGTGCCAGCAGCTTAGGACTATTAGATGAGCAGTTCTTC
CASSLGLLDEQFF
>.|TRBD2|TRBV11-2|TRBJ2-7
TGTGCCAGCAGCCTGGGACTAGGAGGGGTCGAGCAGTACTTC
CASSLGLGGVEQYF
>.|TRBD1|TRBV9|TRBJ2-7
TGTGCCAGCAGCGTAGCCGGGACAGGCACCTACGAGCAGTACTTC
CASSVAGTGTYEQYF
>once|TRBD1|TRBV7-3|TRBJ2-1
TGTGCCAGCAGCCCCCAGGGGGCGAGCACCCACAATGAGCAGTTCTTC
CASSPQGASTHNEQFF
>.|.|TRBV12-1|TRBJ1-2
TGTGCCAGCAGCTCGGGACAGGATTTCTCCCGAGAAGCTAACTATGGCTACACCTTC
CASSSGQDFSREANYGYTF
>.|TRBD1|TRBV14|TRBJ2-5
TGTGCCAGCAGCCAAGGGGGAAACAGGGGCACCCAGTACTTC
CASSQGGNRGTQYF
>.|TRBD2|TRBV10-3|TRBJ2-2
TGTGCCATCAGCTCTCTAGCGGGAGGAAACACCGGGGAGCTGTTTTTT
CAISSLAGGNTGELFF
>.|TRBD1|TRBV28|TRBJ2-1
TGTGCCAGCAATCACAGGGGGCTCGGGGTCAATGAGCAGTTCTTC
CASNHRGLGVNEQFF
>.|TRBD1|TRBV27|TRBJ1-5
TGTGCCAGCAGATTGTCCCAGGGGGCGAGCAATCAGCCCCAGCATTTT
CASRLSQGASNQPQHF
>.|TRBD2|TRBV6-1|TRBJ2-2
TGTGCCAGCAGTGCAGTCGGGGGGAGCGGGAGGGTGACCGGGGAGCTGTTTTTT
CASSAVGGSGRVTGELFF
>.|.|TRBV9|TRBJ1-1
TGTGCCAGCAGCGTAGGTGCGGGGAGGCACACTGAAGCTTTCTTT
CASSVGAGRHTEAFF
>.|.|TRBV11-3|TRBJ2-1
TGTGCCAGCAGACAGGGAACCCATGAGCAGTTCTTC
CASRQGTHEQFF
>.|TRBD1|TRBV30|TRBJ1-3
TGTGCCTGGAGTGTACAGGGGTCGGGAAACACCATATATTTT
CAWSVQGSGNTIYF
>.|.|TRBV7-2|TRBJ2-5
TGTGCCAGCAGCTTGTCCCCCCGTAGAGAGACCCAGTACTTC
CASSLSPRRETQYF
>.|TRBD2|TRBV10-3|TRBJ2-2
TGTGCCATCAGTCTATCGGCGGGAGGGGAGGCCGGGGAGCTGTTTTTT
CAISLSAGGEAGELFF
>.|.|TRBV7-9|TRBJ1-1
TGTGCCAGCAGCTTAGCGAGTCCGGGGTTAGCTGAAGCTTTCTTT
CASSLASPGLAEAFF
>.|.|TRBV7-3|TRBJ2-1
TGTGCCAGCAGCTTAATCGGGAGTTGGGACAATGAGCAGTTCTTC
CASSLIGSWDNEQFF
>.|.|TRBV5-4|TRBJ2-7
TGTGCCAGCAGCTTGGGGGAAGGGAGCTCCTACGAGCAGTACTTC
CASSLGEGSSYEQYF
>.|TRBD1|TRBV9|TRBJ2-7
TGTGCCAGCAGCGTGGGACAGGGCCTATACGAGCAGTACTTC
CASSVGQGLYEQYF
>.|.|TRBV27|TRBJ2-2
TGTGCCAGCAGTGGGGGGAGAGCGACCGGGGAGCTGTTTTTT
CASSGGRATGELFF
>.|TRBD2|TRBV7-2|TRBJ2-1
TGTGCCAGCAGCTTGGCCTCCGGGACTACCAATGAGCAGTTCTTC
CASSLASGTTNEQFF
>.|.|TRBV30|TRBJ1-5
TGTGCCTGGAGTGGGGACACCTTAAATCAGCCCCAGCATTTT
CAWSGDTLNQPQHF
>.|.|TRBV6-1|TRBJ2-7
TGTGCCAGCAGTGAAGTGGGGCTTTACGAGCAGTACTTC
CASSEVGLYEQYF
>.|.|TRBV28|TRBJ1-2
TGTGCCAGCAGTTTATTGGGGACTGGAAGCTATGGCTACACCTTC
CASSLLGTGSYGYTF
>.|.|TRBV27|TRBJ2-7
TGTGCCAGCAGTTTATCGTGGAGTGATACCTACGAGCAGTACTTC
CASSLSWSDTYEQYF
>few|TRBD2|TRBV2|TRBJ2-7
TGTGCCAGCAGTCCCGGGACTAGCGGGAGGGCCGAGCAGTACTTC
CASSPGTSGRAEQYF
>.|.|TRBV2|TRBJ2-5
TGTGCCAGCAGTGCCTATCCGGAGACCCAGTACTTC
CASSAYPETQYF
>.|TRBD1|TRBV6-5|TRBJ2-2
TGTGCCAGCAGCTTGGACAGGGGATTAACCGGGGAGCTGTTTTTT
CASSLDRGLTGELFF
>once|.|TRBV5-4|TRBJ1-3
TGTGCCAGCAGTTCTAAACAGGGAGTCGGAAACACCATATATTTT
CASSSKQGVGNTIYF
>.|TRBD1|TRBV4-2|TRBJ1-2
TGTGCCAGCAGCCAGGACAGGGGGGATGGCTACACCTTC
CASSQDRGDGYTF
>.|TRBD2|TRBV11-3|TRBJ2-3
TGTGCCAGCAGCCCTAGCGGGAGTTCCCGGGGGACAGATACGCAGTATTTT
CASSPSGSSRGTDTQYF
>.|TRBD2|TRBV5-4|TRBJ2-1
TGTGCCAGCAGCCGACCGGGACTAGTCTCCTATGAGCAGTTCTTC
CASSRPGLVSYEQFF
>.|TRBD1|TRBV11-1|TRBJ2-2
TGTGCCAGCAGTTTGGGACAGGCTAACACCGGGGAGCTGTTTTTT
CASSLGQANTGELFF
>.|TRBD2|TRBV7-6|TRBJ2-1
TGTGCCAGCAGCTTAAAGGTGACTAGCGGGAGCCCGAGCTCCTACAATGAGCAGTTCTTC
CASSLKVTSGSPSSYNEQFF
>.|TRBD1|TRBV11-2|TRBJ2-7
TGTGCCAGCAGCTTTTACAGGGGGCGCGACGAGCAGTACTTC
CASSFYRGRDEQYF